This TCR beta chain is drawn from a study of blood T cell repertoires in COVID-19. TCRdb keeps only in-frame clones here, not all; method: immunoSEQ multiplex PCR. In the table there are about 120,000 clones, 90% of which are singletons. The length of the CDR3 is 15 residues. Unmatched junction bases numbered 5, after V lost 4 bases and J lost 0 bases. Looked up from germline, CDR1 is ENHRY and CDR2 is SYGVKD. The clonotype was recovered from a human donor with active COVID-19. The donor label of this sample is uncertain. The specimen was peripheral blood. V is TRBV10-3 and J is TRBJ2-5; 7 bases are shared with TRBD1. Here the CDR3 DNA reads TGTGCCATCAGTGGGGGCAGGGGGTACCAAGAGACCCAGTACTTC. Amino acids: CAISGGRGYQETQYF.